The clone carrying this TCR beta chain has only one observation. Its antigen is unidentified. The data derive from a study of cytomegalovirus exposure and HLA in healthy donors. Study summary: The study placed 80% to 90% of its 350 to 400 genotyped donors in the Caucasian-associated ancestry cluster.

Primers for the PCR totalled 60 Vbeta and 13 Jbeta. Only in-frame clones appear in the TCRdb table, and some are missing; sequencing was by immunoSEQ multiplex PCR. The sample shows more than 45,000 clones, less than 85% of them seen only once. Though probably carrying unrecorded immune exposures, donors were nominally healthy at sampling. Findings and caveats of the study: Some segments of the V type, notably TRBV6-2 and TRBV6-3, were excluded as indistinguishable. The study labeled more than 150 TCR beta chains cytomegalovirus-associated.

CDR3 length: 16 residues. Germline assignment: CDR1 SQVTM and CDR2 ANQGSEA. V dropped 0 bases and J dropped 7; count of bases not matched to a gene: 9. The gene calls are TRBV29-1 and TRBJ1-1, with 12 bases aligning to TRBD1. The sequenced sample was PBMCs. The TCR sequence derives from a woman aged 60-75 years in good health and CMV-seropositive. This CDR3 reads CSVEDPGQGAWGEAFF. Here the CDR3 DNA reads TGCAGCGTTGAAGACCCGGGACAGGGGGCATGGGGTGAAGCTTTCTTT.